Below, 22 T cell receptor beta chains from the same sample are listed, as sequenced in a study of blood T cell repertoires in COVID-19. The repertoire was sequenced with immunoSEQ multiplex PCR; TCRdb's copy has only in-frame clones and lacks some. The sample records over 200,000 clones, roughly 90% being singletons. The sample was PBMCs or T cells enriched from blood (not recorded which). The receptors originated from a man aged 25-45 years who had been exposed to COVID-19.

The chain employs TRBV21-1 and TRBJ2-7; TRBD1 is taken as the D call from the table, unchecked against the DNA. TRBV21-1 constitutes a pseudogene. CDR3 length: 11 amino acids. The CDR3 DNA reads as TGTGCCAGCAGTACAGGGCACGAGCAGTACTTC. Its translation is CASSTGHEQYF.

The chain combines TRBV4-2 with TRBJ1-1; D remains ambiguous. The CDR3 is made up of 16 amino acids. Germline lookup yields CDR1 LGHNA and CDR2 YNFKEQ. The V gene lost 0 bases and the J gene lost 3 bases, with 14 bases spanning the gap. The CDR3 region has the DNA TGTGCCAGCAGCCAAGAAAGCTTTAAGGGAGACACTGAAGCTTTCTTT. This encodes CASSQESFKGDTEAFF.

This clone was seen just once. The chain recombines TRBV2 with TRBJ1-4, with a possible D match to TRBD1 (5 bases). Trimming cost V 2 bases and J 5 bases, with 12 bases left between them. The CDR3 has 15 residues. The germline gives CDR1 SNHLY, CDR2 FYNNEI. The CDR3 sequence is CASSEIRVGNEKLFF. In DNA, the CDR3 is TGTGCCAGCAGTGAAATCAGGGTGGGGAATGAAAAACTGTTTTTT.

The chain links TRBV3-1 (or the pseudogene TRBV3-2) to TRBJ1-3; D unresolved. There are 15 residues in the CDR3. V was clipped by 0 bases and J by 0 bases, with 6 bases between them. The germline CDR1 and CDR2 sequences are LGHDT and YNNKEL (reference sequence). CDR3 amino acids: CASSQEQVSGNTIYF. As DNA, the CDR3 is TGTGCCAGCAGCCAAGAGCAGGTCTCTGGAAACACCATATATTTT.

The V gene is TRBV2, the J gene TRBJ2-5, with 11 bases fitting TRBD2. The germline V gene has CDR1 SNHLY and CDR2 FYNNEI. Losses at the gene ends were 4 bases for V and 3 bases for J; bases not matched to a gene: 4. The length of the CDR3 is 15 residues. Written as DNA, the CDR3 is TGTGCCAGCAGTGGGGATAGCGGGGGGGAAGAGACCCAGTACTTC. This codes for CASSGDSGGEETQYF.

The chain recombines TRBV7-2 with TRBJ2-7; no firm D call. Germline V CDR1 and CDR2: SGHTA, FQGNSA. This CDR3 has 12 amino acids. The germline V and J ends were trimmed by 1 base and 9 bases, with 10 bases remaining between them. In nucleotides, the CDR3 is TGTGCCAGCAGCTTAGACGGGTATGGGCAGTACTTC. Amino acid sequence: CASSLDGYGQYF.

The V and J genes are TRBV27 and TRBJ1-2; D unresolved. This CDR3 has 13 residues. V lost 4 bases, J lost 6 bases, and 12 bases lay in between. The germline V gene has CDR1 MNHEY and CDR2 SMNVEV (reference sequence). The chain's CDR3 is CASSSTAVNGYTF. The CDR3 DNA reads as TGTGCCAGCAGTTCAACAGCGGTTAATGGCTACACCTTC.

V gene TRBV7-2 combines with J gene TRBJ2-5; 11 nucleotides agree with TRBD2. Trimming took 3 bases from V and 6 from J; bases not matched to a gene: 6. Germline V CDR1 and CDR2: SGHTA, FQGNSA. This CDR3 contains 15 residues. CDR3 coding DNA: TGTGCCAGCAGCTTTAGCGGGGGGGCTGAGAAGACCCAGTACTTC. It codes for CASSFSGGAEKTQYF.

CDR3 nucleotide sequence: TGTGCCAGTACACCGGGACAGGGGGTCTATGGCTACACCTTC. Translated: CASTPGQGVYGYTF. The chain combines TRBV19 with TRBJ1-2, with TRBD1 matching over 11 bases. V shed 7 bases, J shed 4 bases, and the junction held 5 bases outside the gene matches. CDR3 size: 14 residues. Germline CDR1 LNHDA, CDR2 SQIVND (reference sequence).

This clone was counted ten times or more. The chain joins TRBV6-4 to TRBJ2-2; D may be TRBD2 (6 bases). The ends were cut back, 8 bases at V and 3 bases at J, with 13 bases in the middle. Germline CDR1 MRHNA, CDR2 SNTAGT. CDR3 size: 14 residues. The CDR3 DNA sequence: TGTGCCAGCGGCCCCGGGGAGGACACCGGGGAGCTGTTTTTT. Its protein product is CASGPGEDTGELFF.

This rearrangement joins TRBV27 to TRBJ1-6, with 8 bases fitting TRBD1. Trimming took 3 bases from V and 5 from J; bases not matched to a gene: 12. The CDR3 contains 18 residues. Germline V gene data show CDR1 as MNHEY and CDR2 as SMNVEV (reference sequence). CDR3 DNA sequence: TGTGCCAGCAGTTTCAGGCAGGGGGCGGCGGGAAATAATTCACCCCTCCACTTT. Amino acids: CASSFRQGAAGNNSPLHF.

The chain links TRBV19 to TRBJ2-1, with TRBD1 matching 9 bases. Germline V gene lookup returns CDR1 LNHDA and CDR2 SQIVND (reference sequence). J gave up 7 bases and V 4 bases, and 8 bases lay outside the gene matches. The CDR3 extends over 15 amino acids. CDR3 in amino acids: CASSTRTGAGNEQFF. CDR3 DNA sequence: TGTGCCAGTAGTACTCGGACAGGGGCGGGGAATGAGCAGTTCTTC.

This clone was seen a single time. The gene calls are TRBV3-1 (or the pseudogene TRBV3-2) and TRBJ2-7, with 12 bases aligning to TRBD2. The junction had 9 bases not matched to a gene; V was cut back by 1 base and J by 2 bases. Germline V gives CDR1 LGHDT, CDR2 YNNKEL (reference sequence). CDR3 size: 18 residues. The CDR3 loop reads CASSQVHGASGGAYEQYF. DNA of the CDR3: TGTGCCAGCAGCCAAGTTCATGGGGCTAGCGGGGGGGCCTACGAGCAGTACTTC.

The CDR3 region is CASSPSLVGLASETQYF. The CDR3 DNA sequence: TGTGCCAGCAGCCCCTCCCTGGTCGGACTAGCTTCAGAGACCCAGTACTTC. V usage is TRBV14 and J usage is TRBJ2-5, with 8 bases that match TRBD2. V lost 4 bases, J lost 4 bases, and 14 bases stayed unmatched. This CDR3 spans 17 amino acids. Germline V CDR1 and CDR2: SGHDN, FVKESK.

The chain has TRBV3-1 (or the pseudogene TRBV3-2) and TRBJ2-7, with TRBD2 matching 11 bases. Germline loops: CDR1 LGHDT, CDR2 YNNKEL (reference sequence). Trimming removed 1 base from V and 3 bases from J; junction bases left unmatched: 2. The length of the CDR3 is 15 residues. CDR3 sequence (DNA): TGTGCCAGCAGCCAAGGAACTAGCGGGGGCTACGAGCAGTACTTC. Residues: CASSQGTSGGYEQYF.

The V call is TRBV3-1 (or the pseudogene TRBV3-2), the J call TRBJ2-2, with D perhaps TRBD1 (5 bases). V lost 3 bases and J lost 5, with 19 bases in between. The CDR3 extends over 17 amino acids. CDR1 and CDR2 (germline): LGHDT, YNNKEL (reference sequence). The CDR3 loop is CASSHPSVGLSTGELFF. The CDR3 coding sequence is TGTGCCAGCAGCCATCCCTCTGTGGGGCTGAGTACCGGGGAGCTGTTTTTT.

The V call is TRBV23-1, the J call TRBJ2-7, with a tentative D call TRBD1 (5 bases). TRBV23-1 is placed among ORFs of uncertain function. The germline V and J ends were trimmed by 0 bases and 1 base, with 16 bases remaining between them. This CDR3 is 17 amino acids long. The CDR3 DNA sequence: TGCGCCAGCAGTCAATCGATTATAGGGGTTCTGTCCTACGAGCAGTACTTC. Translating it yields CASSQSIIGVLSYEQYF.

In this sample, this clone turned up a few times. V usage is TRBV27 and J usage is TRBJ2-3; 7 bases are a match to TRBD2. Germline CDR1 is MNHEY and CDR2 is SMNVEV (reference sequence). This CDR3 is built from 15 residues. The trim removed 8 bases at V and 1 base at J, leaving 9 bases unmatched. This CDR3 reads CASHTKGGGTDTQYF. CDR3 in DNA: TGTGCCAGCCATACGAAGGGAGGGGGCACAGATACGCAGTATTTT.

The chain carries TRBV24-1 and TRBJ2-3; TRBD2 matches at 8 bases. The germline V gene encodes CDR1 KGHDR and CDR2 SFDVKD. The CDR3 is made up of 16 amino acids. V dropped 3 bases and J dropped 6; count of bases not matched to a gene: 10. For the CDR3, the DNA is TGTGCCACCAGTGATCCCACCCTTGGCGGGAGGGATACGCAGTATTTT. Residues: CATSDPTLGGRDTQYF.

The chain combines TRBV11-2 with TRBJ2-1, with D possibly being TRBD2 (5 bases). V was trimmed by 4 bases and J by 6 bases, leaving 13 bases between them. The CDR3 is 14 amino acids. Germline V gene lookup returns CDR1 SGHAT and CDR2 FQNNGV. The CDR3 reads CASSYSMGSNEQFF. DNA for the CDR3: TGTGCCAGCAGCTACTCGATGGGGAGCAATGAGCAGTTCTTC.

The chain carries TRBV4-1 and TRBJ1-1; D is unclear. Trimming left V 4 bases short and J 10 bases short, with 13 bases between. CDR1 and CDR2 (germline): MGHRA, YSYEKL. The CDR3 loop spans 12 amino acids. The CDR3 nucleotides are TGCGCCAGCAGCCTCCCCTTTGGCTTAGCTTTCTTT. Translating it yields CASSLPFGLAFF.

V usage is TRBV6-5 and J usage is TRBJ2-5; TRBD2 might be the D (5 bases). Germline assignment: CDR1 MNHEY and CDR2 SVGAGI. V gave up 6 bases and J gave up 4 bases, with 15 bases separating them. The CDR3 loop spans 14 amino acids. DNA of the CDR3: TGTGCCAGCAGCCCGGGGAGCCGGGTAGAGACCCAGTACTTC. It translates to CASSPGSRVETQYF.